The sequence of this T cell receptor beta chain was determined in a study of CD8 T cells in ankylosing spondylitis. Libraries for TCR beta were made by quantitative 5'-RACE with molecular barcodes. TCRdb re-analysed the 5' RACE reads in MiXCR, keeping a single row per CDR3 protein. The table lists some 340,000 distinct CDR3 sequences, roughly 14% of them singletons. A remark on this clonotype: Antigen specificity is unknown.

The CDR3 loop spans 14 amino acids. V lost 4 bases to trimming and J lost 2 bases, with 12 bases between them. CDR1 is SGHDT, CDR2 YYEEEE, per germline. Study-wide points: Blood from ankylosing spondylitis patients appeared to carry a characteristic eight-variant TCR beta motif.

This rearrangement joins TRBV5-6 to TRBJ1-2; D ambiguous. This sequence originates from a male donor with ankylosing spondylitis or in good health (not recorded which). The sequenced sample was blood, either unsorted or a sorted T cell fraction (not recorded which). CDR3 nucleotides: TGTGCCAGCAGCCGGACGTTGGCGAACTATGGCTACACCTTC. Encoded protein: CASSRTLANYGYTF.